A selection of T cell receptor beta chains follows, all from one sample in a study of cytomegalovirus exposure and HLA in healthy donors. Some clones are missing from TCRdb's copy, which holds only in-frame ones; the method was immunoSEQ multiplex PCR. Of 150,000 to 200,000 clones in the sample, 62% were seen once. Sequencing input: PBMCs. All receptors derive from a man aged 40-50 years in good health and CMV-seronegative. CDR3s include the opening cysteine and the closing phenylalanine or tryptophan. D genes are given only for firm matches. Not all rows give a size; the values are once, few, many and, for expanded clones, a class.

CASSLGGPQYYEQYF TGTGCCAGCAGCTTAGGAGGGCCTCAATACTACGAGCAGTACTTC TRBJ2-7 . TRBV11-1 once
CAWTEGKGTGELFF TGTGCCTGGACCGAGGGTAAAGGTACCGGGGAGCTGTTTTTT TRBJ2-2 . TRBV30 .
CASSQDRRVGTQYF TGCGCCAGCAGCCAGGACAGGAGGGTTGGGACCCAGTACTTC TRBJ2-5 . TRBV4-3 few
CASSPFRSNQPQHF TGTGCCAGCAGCCCCTTTCGGAGCAATCAGCCCCAGCATTTT TRBJ1-5 . TRBV7-8 few
CASSLVGRAWNSPLHF TGTGCCAGCAGCTTAGTCGGGAGGGCTTGGAATTCACCCCTCCACTTT TRBJ1-6 . TRBV11-2 .
CASSQASGRTGELFF TGCGCCAGCAGCCAAGCTAGCGGACGCACCGGGGAGCTGTTTTTT TRBJ2-2 TRBD2 TRBV4-3 .
CASSLVMERIEQYF TGTGCCAGCAGCTTAGTCATGGAGAGGATCGAGCAGTACTTC TRBJ2-7 . TRBV7-8 .
CASARQGAGEQYF TGTGCCAGTGCGAGACAGGGGGCTGGGGAGCAGTACTTC TRBJ2-5 TRBD1 TRBV6-5 .
CASSISRAGGKHEQYF TGTGCCAGTAGTATAAGTCGTGCGGGAGGTAAACACGAGCAGTACTTC TRBJ2-7 TRBD2 TRBV19 .
CSVGASVGNTIYF TGCAGCGTTGGGGCGTCGGTCGGAAACACCATATATTTT TRBJ1-3 . TRBV29-1 .
CASSPQGQGINYGYTF TGTGCCAGCAGCCCACAGGGACAGGGGATCAACTATGGCTACACCTTC TRBJ1-2 TRBD1 TRBV14 .
CASSPGGSLTDTQYF TGTGCCAGCAGCCCAGGGGGCTCCCTCACAGATACGCAGTATTTT TRBJ2-3 TRBD1 TRBV7-9 .
CASSQNRGSDYGYTF TGTGCCAGTAGTCAAAACAGGGGGAGTGACTATGGCTACACCTTC TRBJ1-2 TRBD1 TRBV19 .
CASSASVEQFF TGTGCCAGCAGCGCTAGTGTTGAGCAGTTCTTC TRBJ2-1 . TRBV9 .
CASSLGQGASGANVLTF TGTGCCAGCAGCTTAGGACAGGGGGCTTCTGGGGCCAACGTCCTGACTTTC TRBJ2-6 TRBD1 TRBV7-6 .
CASSLGGPSGNTIYF TGTGCCAGCAGCCTGGGGGGGCCTTCTGGAAACACCATATATTTT TRBJ1-3 . TRBV6-5 .
CASGGGAGAPEDSPLHF TGTGCCAGCGGGGGGGGAGCGGGGGCGCCGGAGGATTCACCCCTCCACTTT TRBJ1-6 . TRBV2 few
CASSHGQGAHRGYTF TGTGCCAGCAGCCACGGACAGGGGGCGCACAGAGGCTACACCTTC TRBJ1-2 TRBD1 TRBV6-1 once
CASSPDYQETQYF TGTGCCAGCAGCCCGGACTACCAAGAGACCCAGTACTTC TRBJ2-5 . TRBV5-4 once
CASSQGAGSYEQYF TGTGCCAGCAGTCAGGGGGCCGGCTCCTACGAGCAGTACTTC TRBJ2-7 TRBD1 TRBV2 few
CASRDLAGGDTQYF TGTGCCAGTAGGGATCTAGCGGGGGGTGATACGCAGTATTTT TRBJ2-3 TRBD2 TRBV19 .
CASTGDRSPTDTQYF TGTGCCAGCACGGGGGACAGGAGCCCGACAGATACGCAGTATTTT TRBJ2-3 TRBD1 TRBV19 .
CASSQDLRQGEGNNQPQHF TGCGCCAGCAGCCAAGATCTGCGACAGGGGGAAGGGAACAATCAGCCCCAGCATTTT TRBJ1-5 TRBD1 TRBV4-1 few
CASSSDWTGNTGELFF TGTGCCAGCAGCTCCGACTGGACAGGGAACACCGGGGAGCTGTTTTTT TRBJ2-2 TRBD1 TRBV7-9 .
CASSLRTVANTGELFF TGTGCCAGCAGCCTAAGGACAGTCGCGAACACCGGGGAGCTGTTTTTT TRBJ2-2 . TRBV11-2 .